This T cell receptor (beta chain) emerged from a study of CD8+ T cells in alopecia areata. RNA extraction was followed by reverse transcription into cDNA, which acted as the sequencing template. The data were produced by immunoSEQ multiplex PCR, yet TCRdb's version contains in-frame clones alone and is incomplete. The data contain about 220,000 clones, under 75% of them singletons. Treatment defined: oral pan-JAK inhibitor, 5-10 mg twice daily. The germline gives CDR1 SQVTM, CDR2 ANQGSEA. With 5 bases clipped from V and 7 bases from J, the junction kept 11 bases outside the gene matches. CDR3 length: 14 residues.

The sequencing used CD4+ T cells sorted from blood, collected at week 4, from a patient treated with tofacitinib. The gene calls are TRBV29-1 and TRBJ1-2; 9 nucleotides match TRBD1. This TCR was recovered from a human donor with alopecia areata. The CDR3 spells CSVRARQGVFGYTF. As DNA, the CDR3 is TGCAGCGTTCGAGCGCGACAGGGGGTTTTTGGCTACACCTTC.